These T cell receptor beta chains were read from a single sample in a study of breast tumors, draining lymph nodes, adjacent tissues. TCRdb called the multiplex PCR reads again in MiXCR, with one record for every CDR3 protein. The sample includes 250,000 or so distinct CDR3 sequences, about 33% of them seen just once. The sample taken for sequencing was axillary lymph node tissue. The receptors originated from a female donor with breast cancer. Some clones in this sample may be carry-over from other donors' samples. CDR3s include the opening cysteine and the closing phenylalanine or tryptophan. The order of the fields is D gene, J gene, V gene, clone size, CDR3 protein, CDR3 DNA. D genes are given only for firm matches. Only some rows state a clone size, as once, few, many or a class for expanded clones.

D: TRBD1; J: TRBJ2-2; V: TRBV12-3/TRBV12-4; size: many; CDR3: CASKRTGGNANTGELFF; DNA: TGTGCCAGCAAGAGGACAGGGGGCAACGCGAACACCGGGGAGCTGTTTTTT
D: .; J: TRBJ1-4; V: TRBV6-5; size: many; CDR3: CASSYSMVSNEKLFF; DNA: TGTGCCAGCAGTTACTCGATGGTGTCTAATGAAAAACTGTTTTTT
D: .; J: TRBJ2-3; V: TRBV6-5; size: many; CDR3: CASCLVGASTDTQYF; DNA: TGTGCCAGCTGTTTAGTCGGGGCTAGCACAGATACGCAGTATTTT
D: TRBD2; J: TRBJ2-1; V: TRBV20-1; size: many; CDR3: CSAGDYRGYNEQFF; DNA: TGCAGTGCTGGGGACTATCGGGGATACAATGAGCAGTTCTTC
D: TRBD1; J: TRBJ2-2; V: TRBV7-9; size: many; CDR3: CASSGRTGRTGELFF; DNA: TGTGCCAGCAGCGGTCGGACAGGGCGGACCGGGGAGCTGTTTTTT
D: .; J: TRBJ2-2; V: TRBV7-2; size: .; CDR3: CAGMQSRSTGELFF; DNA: TGTGCCGGCATGCAGAGCAGGAGTACCGGGGAGCTGTTTTTT
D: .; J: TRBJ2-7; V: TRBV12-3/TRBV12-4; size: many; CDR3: CASSPRWGGLYEQYF; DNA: TGTGCCAGCAGCCCAAGATGGGGGGGGCTCTACGAGCAGTACTTC
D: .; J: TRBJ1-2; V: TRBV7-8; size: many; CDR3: CASSLPNLYGYTF; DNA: TGTGCCAGCAGCTTGCCCAACCTCTATGGCTACACCTTC
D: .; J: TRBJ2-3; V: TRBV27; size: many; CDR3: CASSFLDTQYF; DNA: TGTGCCAGCAGTTTTTTAGATACGCAGTATTTT
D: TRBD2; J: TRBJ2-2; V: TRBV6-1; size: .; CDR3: CASSHWTSGSQFPGELFF; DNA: TGTGCCAGCAGTCACTGGACTAGCGGGAGTCAGTTCCCCGGGGAGCTGTTTTTT
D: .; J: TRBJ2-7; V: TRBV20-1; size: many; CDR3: CSVQTAGTYEQYF; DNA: TGCAGTGTTCAAACCGCAGGGACCTACGAGCAGTACTTC
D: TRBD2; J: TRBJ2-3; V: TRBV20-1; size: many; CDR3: CSALRTSGRRTQYF; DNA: TGCAGTGCTCTACGGACTAGCGGGAGAAGGACGCAGTATTTT